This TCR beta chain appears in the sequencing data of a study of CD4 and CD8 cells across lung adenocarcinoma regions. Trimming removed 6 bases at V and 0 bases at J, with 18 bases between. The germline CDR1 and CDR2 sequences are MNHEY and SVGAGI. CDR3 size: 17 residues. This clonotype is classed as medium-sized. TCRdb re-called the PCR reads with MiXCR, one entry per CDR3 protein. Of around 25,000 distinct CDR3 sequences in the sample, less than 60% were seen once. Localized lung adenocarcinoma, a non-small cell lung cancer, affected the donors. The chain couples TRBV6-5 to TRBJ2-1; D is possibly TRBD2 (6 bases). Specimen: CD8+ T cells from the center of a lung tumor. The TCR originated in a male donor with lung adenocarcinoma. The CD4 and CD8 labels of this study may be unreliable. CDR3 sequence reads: CASSRHYGGSSYNEQFF. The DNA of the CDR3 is TGTGCCAGCAGCCGCCATTATGGGGGGAGCTCCTACAATGAGCAGTTCTTC.